This T cell receptor (beta chain) was identified in a study of blood T cell repertoires in COVID-19. Study-level background: Sites across the United States, Italy and Spain contributed samples from acute and convalescent COVID-19.

This clone was picked up a small number of times. As handled by the study authors: Amplification from reference gene primers served as the basis for estimated nucleated cell counts. Profiling relied on immunoSEQ multiplex PCR, and the TCRdb table lists in-frame clones only, not all of them. The D gene and trimming were derived from the DNA, and the V and J assignments and clone size from that table. The sample lists approximately 34,000 clones; more than 65% were seen once. Material: peripheral blood. The clonotype originates from a man in his sixties or seventies with COVID-19, enrolled during active disease.

The CDR3: CASSQGARQYF. The DNA for the CDR3 is TGTGCCAGCAGCCAAGGGGCTCGGCAGTACTTC. The chain combines TRBV3-1 (or the pseudogene TRBV3-2) with TRBJ2-7; the D is unclear. The CDR3 is 11 amino acids. The germline CDR1 and CDR2 sequences are LGHDT and YNNKEL (reference sequence). V lost 1 base, J lost 9 bases, and 7 bases lay in between.